The present T cell receptor beta chain was sequenced within a study of post-analysis software for immune sequencing data. Background on the study: Patients had relapsing-remitting, secondary progressive or progressive-relapsing multiple sclerosis; some lacked subtype. Notes on the study in general: Controls showed significantly higher normalized Chao1 diversity than did multiple sclerosis patients. F-measure co-clustering was strong for batch-matched samples.

Unique molecular identifiers had been added to the TCR beta cDNA libraries. Yield was 500,000 or so cDNA molecules from roughly 0.93 to 9.6 million T cells. TCRdb reanalysed the PCR reads using MiXCR and keeps one entry per CDR3 protein. The top ten clones hold approximately 5% of a sample with 650,000 to 900,000 distinct CDR3 sequences, just over 45% of them seen once. The table lists this clonotype with a few counts. As yet, its antigen is unknown. This TCR derives from a girl aged 5-17 years with multiple sclerosis. Sequencing was carried out using blood.

CDR3 sequence reads: CASSLSSGDEQFF. CDR3 coding DNA: TGTGCCAGCAGTTTATCGTCTGGGGATGAGCAGTTCTTC. This sequence joins TRBV27 and TRBJ2-1, with D uncertain. Germline V CDR1 and CDR2: MNHEY, SMNVEV (reference sequence). Trimming took 0 bases from V and 8 from J, leaving 8 bases between them. The CDR3 length is 13 residues.